These 14 T cell receptor beta chains were all obtained from the same sample, sequenced in a study of naive and memory T cell subsets. No antigen has been assigned to these receptors. Whole-study findings and limits: Especially in CD8 cells, naive repertoires contained a few larger clonotypes, possibly CD45RA-re-expressing memory cells.

An equimolar mix of two oligonucleotides served as the beta constant-region primer for TRBC1 and TRBC2. Nested alpha and beta constant-region primers with the SP2 primer drove four PCR rounds on ligated cDNA. From the UMI-ligation and nested PCR reads, TCRdb called clonotypes with MiXCR, one entry per CDR3 protein. The data contain over 80,000 distinct CDR3 sequences, around 10% of them singletons. Sequencing input: naive CD4+ T cells from blood. These receptors all stem from a human donor in good health.

In this sample, this clonotype turned up a few times. The chain joins TRBV7-9 to TRBJ1-1; 8 bases agree with TRBD1. The CDR3 runs to 14 residues. The trim removed 3 bases at V and 1 base at J, leaving 1 base unmatched. Germline values: CDR1 SEHNR, CDR2 FQNEAQ (reference sequence). The DNA of the CDR3 is TGTGCCAGCAGCTTGACAGGGGCGAACACTGAAGCTTTCTTT. Protein product: CASSLTGANTEAFF.

This chain links TRBV7-8 with TRBJ1-1, with D maybe TRBD1 (5 bases). The CDR3 covers 16 residues. Deletions cut 2 bases from V and 1 base from J, with 14 bases between. From germline, CDR1 is SGHVS and CDR2 FQNEAQ. DNA for the CDR3: TGTGCCAGCAGCTTAATGAGGGGCGGCCCGAACACTGAAGCTTTCTTT. This gives the protein CASSLMRGGPNTEAFF.

This clonotype was observed a handful of times. This chain connects TRBV5-1 to TRBJ2-2; D unclear. This CDR3 contains 15 residues. Germline V gene lookup returns CDR1 SGHRS and CDR2 YFSETQ. The V and J ends lost 3 bases and 3 bases respectively, with 12 bases between them. The CDR3 sequence is CASSYERVDTGELFF. Here the CDR3 DNA reads TGCGCCAGCAGCTACGAAAGGGTGGACACCGGGGAGCTGTTTTTT.

V is TRBV6-1 and J is TRBJ1-1; no clear D. The germline gives CDR1 MNHNS, CDR2 SASEGT. The CDR3 is 14 residues long. Trimming left V 9 bases short and J 6 bases short, with 20 bases between. CDR3 nucleotides: TGTGCCAGTTACCGCGGTCCCAGGCCAGCTGAAGCTTTCTTT. It yields the protein CASYRGPRPAEAFF.

This clonotype appeared a few times. This sequence joins TRBV3-2 and TRBJ2-7; the table's D call TRBD1 went unverified against the DNA. TRBV3-2 is tagged as a pseudogene. CDR3 length equals 15 residues. DNA for the CDR3: TGTGCCAGCAGCAACAGGGGCTGCCTCTCCTACGAGCAGTACTTC. Encoded protein: CASSNRGCLSYEQYF.

This clonotype has at least ten counts. The chain is built from TRBV6-1 and TRBJ2-1; 7 bases agree with TRBD2. Losses at the gene ends were 8 bases for V and 10 bases for J; bases not matched to a gene: 11. The CDR3 consists of 13 residues. Germline CDR1 and CDR2: MNHNS and SASEGT. This chain's CDR3 is CASHSGGVREQFF. In DNA form, the CDR3 reads TGTGCCAGCCACAGTGGGGGGGTAAGAGAGCAGTTCTTC.

This clonotype has at least ten counts. Here the CDR3 DNA reads TGTGCCAGCAGTTTATCAGCGGGCACAGATACGCAGTATTTT. It yields the protein CASSLSAGTDTQYF. The chain combines TRBV27 with TRBJ2-3, with D possibly being TRBD2 (5 bases). This CDR3 is 14 amino acids long. Per germline, CDR1 MNHEY and CDR2 SMNVEV (reference sequence). Trimming stripped 0 bases from V and 1 base from J, with 5 bases between.

V is TRBV7-9 and J is TRBJ1-2; D ambiguous. The CDR3 spans 12 residues. V lost 5 bases and J lost 4, with 8 bases in between. Germline V gene lookup returns CDR1 SEHNR and CDR2 FQNEAQ (reference sequence). The CDR3 DNA reads as TGTGCCAGCAGCCCAGGAACCTATGGCTACACCTTC. Translation: CASSPGTYGYTF.

In this sample, this clonotype turned up a few times. The chain employs TRBV15 and TRBJ2-5; 7 nucleotides line up with TRBD2. This CDR3 has 15 amino acids. In germline, CDR1 is LNHNV, CDR2 YYDKDF (reference sequence). V trimming: 0 bases; J trimming: 5 bases; junction bases outside the gene matches: 6. CDR3 nucleotides: TGTGCCACCAGCAGAGATCGGAGCGGGACGGAGACCCAGTACTTC. It is translated as CATSRDRSGTETQYF.

Regarding this clonotype: Since a much larger clone is just one base distant, this may be a read error. This sequence joins TRBV7-2 and TRBJ2-3; tentative D call: TRBD1 (5 bases). Germline CDR1 is SGHTA and CDR2 is FQGNSA. The V end was cut by 0 bases, the J end by 1 base, with 5 bases between. The CDR3 is 14 residues long. The CDR3 spells CASSLARGTDTQYF. The CDR3 coding sequence is TGTGCCAGCAGCTTAGCCAGGGGCACAGATACGCAGTATTTT.

The chain joins TRBV29-1 to TRBJ1-1; the D gene is possibly TRBD1 (6 bases). V was trimmed by 5 bases and J by 5 bases, leaving 12 bases between them. The CDR3 is made up of 12 amino acids. The germline gives CDR1 SQVTM, CDR2 ANQGSEA. The CDR3 sequence is CSVWQTGTEAFF. The CDR3 DNA reads as TGCAGCGTTTGGCAAACAGGGACTGAAGCTTTCTTT.

In its sample, this clonotype was seen many times. CDR3 loop: CSATRWNQPQHF. DNA of the CDR3: TGCAGTGCTACCAGGTGGAATCAGCCCCAGCATTTT. The J gene is TRBJ1-5, the V gene TRBV20-1; D is uncertain. Germline-derived CDR1 and CDR2 are DFQATT and SNEGSKA (reference sequence). This CDR3 has 12 residues. Trimming stripped 4 bases from V and 4 bases from J, with 8 bases between.

In its sample, this clonotype was seen a few times. The CDR3 DNA reads TGTGCCAGTAGTATTAAAGGAAACTATGGCTACACCTTC. It codes for CASSIKGNYGYTF. The rearrangement links TRBV19 to TRBJ1-2; D is unclear. Germline CDR1 is LNHDA and CDR2 is SQIVND (reference sequence). V lost 3 bases and J 2 bases, leaving 7 bases between the germline ends. The CDR3 has 13 residues.

This clonotype was counted only a few times. The genes are TRBV11-2 and TRBJ1-2; weak D call: TRBD1 (6 bases). Deletions cut 6 bases from V and 3 bases from J, with 14 bases between. The CDR3 has 14 residues. In germline, CDR1 is SGHAT, CDR2 FQNNGV. DNA for the CDR3: TGTGCCAGCAGGAGGGGGGAAGGGGACTATGGCTACACCTTC. As protein: CASRRGEGDYGYTF.